Shown below are 5 T cell receptor beta chains from a single sample sequenced in a study of T cells in Graves' hyperthyroidism and ophthalmopathy. Amplified TCR beta CDR3 regions derived from RNA transcripts. First-round RT-PCR of the TCR CDR3 relied on the HTBI primer set. TCRdb reanalysed the multiplex PCR reads using MiXCR and keeps one entry per CDR3 protein. The top ten hold around an eighth of the sample, which has approximately 430,000 distinct CDR3 sequences, roughly 14% seen once. Sequenced material: blood. The receptor source for this set is a woman younger than 30 with Graves' hyperthyroidism.

This chain uses TRBV6-1 with TRBJ2-1; TRBD2 matches 11 bases. From germline, CDR1 is MNHNS and CDR2 SASEGT. With V trimmed by 4 bases and J by 4 bases, 9 bases remained unmatched. The CDR3 runs 17 residues. CDR3 coding DNA: TGTGCCAGCAGTGTAAGTTTAGCGGGGGGGAGATACAATGAGCAGTTCTTC. It yields the protein CASSVSLAGGRYNEQFF.

The CDR3 nucleotides read TGTGCCACCAGTGATTCAGGCGGCTACACCTTC. As protein: CATSDSGGYTF. The V call is TRBV24-1, the J call TRBJ1-2; no firm D call. The CDR3 loop spans 11 amino acids. V dropped 2 bases and J dropped 8 bases, with 5 bases sitting between them. Germline lookup yields CDR1 KGHDR and CDR2 SFDVKD.

The J gene is TRBJ2-1, the V gene TRBV15, with 13 bases lining up with TRBD2. This CDR3 region has 22 residues. CDR1 LNHNV and CDR2 YYDKDF come from the germline V gene (reference sequence). V shed 7 bases and J 2 bases; nucleotides not matched to a gene: 23. The CDR3 here is CATKSAGRLRTSGSNAYNEQFF. The CDR3 nucleotides read TGTGCCACCAAGTCGGCGGGCAGACTACGGACTAGCGGGAGTAACGCCTACAATGAGCAGTTCTTC.

There are many counts of this clonotype. The V and J genes are TRBV27 and TRBJ2-1; 7 bases align to TRBD2. The CDR3 has 14 residues. V shed 8 bases, J shed 3 bases, and the junction held 7 bases outside the gene matches. Germline V gene lookup returns CDR1 MNHEY and CDR2 SMNVEV (reference sequence). CDR3 coding DNA: TGTGCCAGCGGAGGGCGGGGGAACTACAATGAGCAGTTCTTC. It translates to CASGGRGNYNEQFF.

This clonotype occurred many times. The V gene is TRBV6-2 or TRBV6-3, the J gene TRBJ2-7, with D uncertain. Germline CDR1 and CDR2: MNHEY and SVGEGT. The germline V and J ends were trimmed by 0 bases and 6 bases, with 12 bases remaining between them. The CDR3 totals 14 residues. The CDR3: CASSYSSLVGEQYF. CDR3 bases: TGTGCCAGCAGTTACTCGAGTCTAGTAGGCGAGCAGTACTTC.